Below are 2 T cell receptor beta chains sequenced from a single sample in a study of T cell changes during pregnancy in multiple sclerosis. Libraries were prepared by immunoSEQ multiplex PCR; TCRdb keeps only in-frame clonotypes and omits some of them. This sample has about 36,000 clones; 92% occur once, and the top ten carry roughly 0.46%. This specimen consisted of CD4+ T cells from peripheral blood mononuclear cells, obtained after pregnancy. The receptors derive from a female donor with multiple sclerosis, enrolled in a pregnancy study.

The rearrangement uses TRBV5-1 and TRBJ1-3, with unresolved D. Deletions cut 0 bases from V and 3 bases from J, with 19 bases between. The CDR3 is made up of 18 amino acids. Germline V gives CDR1 SGHRS, CDR2 YFSETQ. The CDR3 nucleotides are TGCGCCAGCAGCTTGGCCGGTCTAGGCCGAAGCCGTGGAAACACCATATATTTT. Amino acids: CASSLAGLGRSRGNTIYF.

CDR3 DNA: TGTGCCAGTAGCCTTGACAGTAACTATGGCTACACCTTC. Translated, it gives CASSLDSNYGYTF. The rearrangement links TRBV19 to TRBJ1-2, with TRBD1 as a possible D gene (5 bases). The V gene's germline CDR1 is LNHDA and CDR2 SQIVND (reference sequence). Deletions cut 6 bases from V and 1 base from J, with 9 bases between. CDR3 length: 13 residues.